The 17 T cell receptor beta chains in this list originate from one sample, sequenced in a study of cytomegalovirus exposure and HLA in healthy donors. A multiplex PCR was run with 60 Vbeta primers and 13 Jbeta primers. The repertoire was sequenced with immunoSEQ multiplex PCR; TCRdb's copy has only in-frame clones and lacks some. The data show roughly 150,000 clones, approximately 80% seen once. The sequencing input was PBMCs. These receptors were obtained from a man aged 25-40 years in good health and CMV-seronegative.

The gene calls are TRBV10-2 and TRBJ1-1, with TRBD1 as a possible D gene (5 bases). Per germline, CDR1 WSHSY and CDR2 SAAADI. The CDR3 has 11 residues. V was cut by 6 bases and J by 5 bases, with 7 bases left in between. CDR3 sequence (DNA): TGCGCCAGCAGGCAGGGAACTGAAGCTTTCTTT. Translating gives CASRQGTEAFF.

The chain combines TRBV16 with TRBJ2-6; 7 positions agree with TRBD1. Germline V gives CDR1 KGHSY, CDR2 FQNENV. The CDR3 is 17 amino acids. The junction had 4 bases not matched to a gene; V was cut back by 2 bases and J by 0 bases. CDR3 in amino acids: CASSQRTGYSGANVLTF. In DNA form, the CDR3 reads TGTGCCAGCAGCCAAAGGACAGGTTACTCTGGGGCCAACGTCCTGACTTTC.

V gene TRBV27 combines with J gene TRBJ1-1; tentative D call: TRBD1 (5 bases). Between the trimmed V and J ends, which lost 10 bases and 2 bases, there was a span of 17 bases. The CDR3 length is 14 residues. CDR1 and CDR2 from the germline V gene are MNHEY and SMNVEV (reference sequence). The CDR3 bases are TGTGCCACCCGAAGGGCAGGGCCAAACACTGAAGCTTTCTTT. Translated, it gives CATRRAGPNTEAFF.

The rearrangement joins TRBV19 to TRBJ2-3; 10 bases are a match to TRBD1. The V segment lost 0 bases and the J segment 8 bases; nucleotides outside the gene matches: 5. Per germline, CDR1 LNHDA and CDR2 SQIVND (reference sequence). The CDR3 runs to 15 residues. The chain's CDR3 is CASSIDWGTGVTQYF. The CDR3 DNA follows: TGTGCCAGTAGTATAGATTGGGGGACAGGGGTTACGCAGTATTTT.

The chain links TRBV4-3 to TRBJ2-1; 11 bases fit TRBD2. With V trimmed by 0 bases and J by 8 bases, 6 bases remained unmatched. This CDR3 is built from 16 residues. Looked up from germline, CDR1 is LGHNA and CDR2 is YSLEER. CDR3 amino acids: CASSQEASGRWYEQFF. The CDR3 nucleotides are TGCGCCAGCAGCCAAGAGGCTAGCGGGAGGTGGTATGAGCAGTTCTTC.

This clone was observed once. This chain links TRBV10-3 with TRBJ2-2; 8 bases align to TRBD1. The germline CDR1 and CDR2 sequences are ENHRY and SYGVKD. The CDR3 spans 19 residues. V lost 4 bases to trimming and J lost 1 base; unmatched junction nucleotides: 14. CDR3 in DNA: TGTGCCATCAGTGTCCTAATGAGGGGACAGGAAATGAACACCGGGGAGCTGTTTTTT. Translation: CAISVLMRGQEMNTGELFF.

Concerning this clone: Other DNA sequences within the sample encode an identical CDR3. The chain combines TRBV6-1 with TRBJ2-7; 9 bases are a match to TRBD1. This CDR3 spans 15 amino acids. Per germline, CDR1 MNHNS and CDR2 SASEGT. V shed 10 bases and J 0 bases; nucleotides not matched to a gene: 10. CDR3 bases: TGTGCCACCCGTCCAACGGGACAGGGCTCCTACGAGCAGTACTTC. It yields the protein CATRPTGQGSYEQYF.

This clone showed up just once. The chain carries TRBV14 and TRBJ2-5; no clear D gene. CDR3 length equals 14 residues. The germline gives CDR1 SGHDN, CDR2 FVKESK. V gave up 1 base and J gave up 2 bases, with 8 bases separating them. The CDR3 sequence is CASSQVQRQETQYF. CDR3 bases: TGTGCCAGCAGCCAAGTACAGAGACAAGAGACCCAGTACTTC.

The CDR3 loop reads CASSHTLGNEQFF. CDR3 nucleotides: TGCGCCAGCAGCCACACGCTAGGAAATGAGCAGTTCTTC. The J gene is TRBJ2-1, the V gene TRBV4-3; D gene uncertain. The CDR3 length is 13 residues. V lost 3 bases and J lost 7, with 10 bases in between. CDR1 and CDR2 (germline): LGHNA, YSLEER.

The chain uses TRBV7-2 and TRBJ2-1; 11 bases agree with TRBD1. The CDR3 length is 15 residues. CDR1 is SGHTA, CDR2 FQGNSA, per germline. J was trimmed by 4 bases and V by 3 bases; bases with no gene match: 2. CDR3 in DNA: TGTGCCAGCAGCTTCGGGACAGGGGGTTACAATGAGCAGTTCTTC. This gives the protein CASSFGTGGYNEQFF.

The chain uses TRBV14 and TRBJ2-6; D is unresolved. The CDR3 consists of 15 residues. V lost 1 base, J lost 4 bases, and 8 bases lay in between. CDR1 and CDR2 (germline): SGHDN, FVKESK. The CDR3 region has the DNA TGTGCCAGCAGCCAAGGGCCACGCGGGGCCAACGTCCTGACTTTC. This gives the protein CASSQGPRGANVLTF.

This chain uses TRBV6-1 with TRBJ2-7, with 8 bases identical to TRBD2. With V trimmed by 9 bases and J by 1 base, 11 bases remained unmatched. The CDR3 contains 15 residues. The V gene's germline CDR1 is MNHNS and CDR2 SASEGT. DNA for the CDR3: TGTGCCAGTGGGTATAGCGGGACCCCGTCCTACGAGCAGTACTTC. Translating it yields CASGYSGTPSYEQYF.

V and J are TRBV6-5 and TRBJ1-4; D is unresolved. Trimming pared 0 bases from V and 2 bases from J, leaving 7 bases between. Germline V gene sequence: CDR1 MNHEY, CDR2 SVGAGI. This CDR3 is 15 amino acids long. The CDR3 reads CASSYSGSTNEKLFF. CDR3 bases: TGTGCCAGCAGTTACTCGGGGAGTACTAATGAAAAACTGTTTTTT.

This sequence joins TRBV7-7 and TRBJ2-1; possibly TRBD1 for D (5 bases). Germline CDR1 reads SSHAT; CDR2 reads FNYEAQ (reference sequence). The germline V and J ends were trimmed by 0 bases and 8 bases, with 14 bases remaining between them. The CDR3 contains 15 residues. The CDR3 here is CASSLAQGSIHEQFF. The CDR3, as DNA: TGTGCCAGCAGCTTAGCGCAGGGCAGTATCCATGAGCAGTTCTTC.

This chain uses TRBV19 with TRBJ2-7, with unresolved D. This CDR3 is 18 amino acids long. CDR1 and CDR2 (germline): LNHDA, SQIVND (reference sequence). Between the trimmed V and J ends, which lost 5 bases and 1 base, there was a span of 24 bases. CDR3 nucleotides: TGTGCCAGTAGTCCGTCCCCCTTAAGCGCGTCCCAATCCTACGAGCAGTACTTC. The encoded protein is CASSPSPLSASQSYEQYF.

The chain has TRBV4-2 and TRBJ2-3; TRBD2 matches 12 bases. The V gene end was trimmed by 1 base and the J gene end by 4 bases; junction bases not matched to a gene: 9. The V gene's germline CDR1 is LGHNA and CDR2 YNFKEQ. The CDR3 length is 18 residues. CDR3 nucleotides: TGTGCCAGCAGCCAAGTGGCCTCTAGCGGGAGGGCCCCAGATACGCAGTATTTT. Protein product: CASSQVASSGRAPDTQYF.

This clone has more than one count but fewer than ten. V gene TRBV5-1 combines with J gene TRBJ1-4; D is unresolved. CDR1 is SGHRS and CDR2 is YFSETQ in the germline V gene. The V and J ends lost 2 bases and 7 bases respectively, with 12 bases between them. The CDR3 totals 14 residues. CDR3 nucleotides: TGCGCCAGCAGCTTACGGGGAGGCGGTGAAAAACTGTTTTTT. Amino acids: CASSLRGGGEKLFF.